This entry describes one T cell receptor beta chain. This record belongs to a study of blood T cell repertoires in COVID-19. The table came from immunoSEQ multiplex PCR; TCRdb's copy has only in-frame clones and leaves some out. The sample records around 400,000 clones, over 75% being singletons. The sequence derives from a woman in her late teens or twenties who had been exposed to COVID-19. Sequenced input: PBMCs or T cells enriched from blood (not recorded which).

Here the CDR3 DNA reads TGCGCCAGCAGCCCGACTGACAGAGAGAATGAAAAACTGTTTTTT. This encodes CASSPTDRENEKLFF. V is TRBV5-1 and J is TRBJ1-4; TRBD1 is a possible D gene (5 bases). V gave up 4 bases and J gave up 5 bases, with 15 bases separating them. The CDR3 is 15 residues long. The germline V gene encodes CDR1 SGHRS and CDR2 YFSETQ. Full variable domain (rest looked up from reference TRBV5-1 and TRBJ1-4): KAGVTQTPRYLIKTRGQQVTLSCSPISGHRSVSWYQQTPGQGLQFLFEYFSETQRNKGNFPGRFSGRQFSNSRSEMNVSTLELGDSALYLCASSPTDRENEKLFFGSGTQLSVL.